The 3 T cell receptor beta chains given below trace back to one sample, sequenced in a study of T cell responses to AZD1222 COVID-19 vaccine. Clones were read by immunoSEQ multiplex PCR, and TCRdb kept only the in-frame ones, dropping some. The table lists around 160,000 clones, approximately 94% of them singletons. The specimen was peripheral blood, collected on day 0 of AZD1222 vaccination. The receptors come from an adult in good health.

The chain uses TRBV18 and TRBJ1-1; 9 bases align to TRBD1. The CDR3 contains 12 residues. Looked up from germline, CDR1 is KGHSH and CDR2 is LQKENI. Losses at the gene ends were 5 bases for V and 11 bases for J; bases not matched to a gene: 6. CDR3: CASSEGQGAAFF. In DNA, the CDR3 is TGTGCCAGCTCAGAGGGACAGGGTGCCGCTTTCTTT.

This chain's CDR3 is CASSQEDRGSEAFF. The CDR3 nucleotides read TGTGCCAGCAGCCAAGAGGACCGCGGGTCCGAAGCTTTCTTT. The chain links TRBV3-1 (or the pseudogene TRBV3-2) to TRBJ1-1; no clear D. V was pared by 0 bases and J by 8 bases, with 13 bases between. CDR1 and CDR2 (germline): LGHDT, YNNKEL (reference sequence). The CDR3 totals 14 residues.

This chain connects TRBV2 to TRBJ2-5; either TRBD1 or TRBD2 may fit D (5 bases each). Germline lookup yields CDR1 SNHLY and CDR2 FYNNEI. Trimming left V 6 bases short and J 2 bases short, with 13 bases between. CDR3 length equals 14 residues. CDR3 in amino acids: CASRSEGRQETQYF. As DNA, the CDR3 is TGTGCCAGCAGGTCCGAGGGGCGGCAAGAGACCCAGTACTTC.